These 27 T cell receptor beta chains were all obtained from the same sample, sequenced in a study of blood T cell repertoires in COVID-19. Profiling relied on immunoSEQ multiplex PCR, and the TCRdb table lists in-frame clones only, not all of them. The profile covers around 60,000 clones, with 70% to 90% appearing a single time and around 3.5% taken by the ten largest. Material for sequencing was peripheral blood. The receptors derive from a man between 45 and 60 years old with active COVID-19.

CDR3 protein: CASYGLGQGERTEAFF. The DNA for the CDR3 is TGTGCCAGCTACGGACTCGGACAGGGGGAGAGGACTGAAGCTTTCTTT. The chain combines TRBV2 with TRBJ1-1, with 10 bases lining up with TRBD1. CDR1 and CDR2 from the germline V gene are SNHLY and FYNNEI. The trim removed 8 bases at V and 5 bases at J, leaving 14 bases unmatched. The CDR3 extends over 16 amino acids.

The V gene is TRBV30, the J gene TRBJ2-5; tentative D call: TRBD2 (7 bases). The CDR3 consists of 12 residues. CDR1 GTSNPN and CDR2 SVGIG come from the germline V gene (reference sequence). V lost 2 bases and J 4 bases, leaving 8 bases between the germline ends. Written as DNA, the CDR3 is TGTGCCTGGAGTCGGGGGGCAGAGACCCAGTACTTC. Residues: CAWSRGAETQYF.

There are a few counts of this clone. CDR3 DNA sequence: TGTGCCAGTAGCCTAGACAGGGTTCGCGCTTTCTTT. It yields the protein CASSLDRVRAFF. The gene calls are TRBV19 and TRBJ1-1; 7 nucleotides agree with TRBD1. The germline gives CDR1 LNHDA, CDR2 SQIVND (reference sequence). Trimming took 6 bases from V and 11 from J; bases not matched to a gene: 9. The CDR3 length is 12 residues.

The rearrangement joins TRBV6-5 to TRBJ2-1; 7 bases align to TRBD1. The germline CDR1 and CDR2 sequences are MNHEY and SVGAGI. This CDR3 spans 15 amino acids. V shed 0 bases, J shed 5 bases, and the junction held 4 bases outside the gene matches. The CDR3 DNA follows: TGTGCCAGCAGTTACTCGAGGGGGCGGGACAATGAGCAGTTCTTC. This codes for CASSYSRGRDNEQFF.

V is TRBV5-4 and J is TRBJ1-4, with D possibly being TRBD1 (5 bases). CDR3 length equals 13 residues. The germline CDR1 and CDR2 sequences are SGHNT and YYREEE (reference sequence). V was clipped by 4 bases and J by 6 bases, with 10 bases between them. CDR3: CASSHRTDEKLFF. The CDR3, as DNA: TGTGCCAGCAGCCACAGGACCGATGAAAAACTGTTTTTT.

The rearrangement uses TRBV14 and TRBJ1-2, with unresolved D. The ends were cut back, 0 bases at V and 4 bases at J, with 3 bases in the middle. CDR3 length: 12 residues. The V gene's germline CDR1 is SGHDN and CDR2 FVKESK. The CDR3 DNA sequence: TGTGCCAGCAGCCAAGAGCGCTATGGCTACACCTTC. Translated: CASSQERYGYTF.

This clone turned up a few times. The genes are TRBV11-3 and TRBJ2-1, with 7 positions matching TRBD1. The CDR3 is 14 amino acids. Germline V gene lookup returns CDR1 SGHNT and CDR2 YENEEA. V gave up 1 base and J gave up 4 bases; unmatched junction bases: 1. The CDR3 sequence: CASSLGDSYNEQFF. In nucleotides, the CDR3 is TGTGCCAGCAGCTTAGGGGACAGTTACAATGAGCAGTTCTTC.

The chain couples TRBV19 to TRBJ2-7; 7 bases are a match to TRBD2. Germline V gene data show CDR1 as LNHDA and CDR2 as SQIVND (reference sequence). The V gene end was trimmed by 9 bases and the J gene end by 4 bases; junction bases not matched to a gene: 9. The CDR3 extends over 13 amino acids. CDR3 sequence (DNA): TGTGCCAGGACCCTGGGGGGGGAGTACGAGCAGTACTTC. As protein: CARTLGGEYEQYF.

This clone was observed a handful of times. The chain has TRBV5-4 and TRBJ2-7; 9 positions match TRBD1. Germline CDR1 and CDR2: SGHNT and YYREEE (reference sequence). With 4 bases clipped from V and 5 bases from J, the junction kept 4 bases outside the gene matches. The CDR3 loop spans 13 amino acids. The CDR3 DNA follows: TGTGCCAGCAGCAGGGACAGGGACGACGAGCAGTACTTC. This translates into CASSRDRDDEQYF.

The CDR3 region is CASSPRTSGLSSYNEQFF. DNA for the CDR3: TGTGCCAGCAGCCCTCGGACTAGCGGGCTGAGCTCCTACAATGAGCAGTTCTTC. The chain joins TRBV7-3 to TRBJ2-1; 11 bases fit TRBD2. The V segment lost 5 bases and the J segment 0 bases; nucleotides outside the gene matches: 9. Per germline, CDR1 SGHTA and CDR2 FQGTGA. This CDR3 contains 18 residues.

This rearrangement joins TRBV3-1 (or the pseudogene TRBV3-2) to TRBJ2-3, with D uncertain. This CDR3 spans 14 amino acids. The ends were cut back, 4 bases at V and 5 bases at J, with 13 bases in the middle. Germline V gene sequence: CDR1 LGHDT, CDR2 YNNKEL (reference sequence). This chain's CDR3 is CASSPDSNGDTQYF. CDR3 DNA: TGTGCCAGCAGCCCAGACTCAAACGGAGATACGCAGTATTTT.

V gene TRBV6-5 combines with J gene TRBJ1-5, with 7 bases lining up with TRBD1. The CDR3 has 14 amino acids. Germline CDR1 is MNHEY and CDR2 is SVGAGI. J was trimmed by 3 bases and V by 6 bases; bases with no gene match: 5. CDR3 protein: CASRTGQDNQPQHF. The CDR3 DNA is TGTGCCAGCAGGACAGGGCAGGACAATCAGCCCCAGCATTTT.

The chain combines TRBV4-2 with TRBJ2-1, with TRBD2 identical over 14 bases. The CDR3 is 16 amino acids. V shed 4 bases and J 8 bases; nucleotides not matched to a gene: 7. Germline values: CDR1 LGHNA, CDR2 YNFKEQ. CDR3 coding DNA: TGTGCCAGCAGCCCTACTGGGACTAGCGGGGGTGATGAGCAGTTCTTC. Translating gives CASSPTGTSGGDEQFF.

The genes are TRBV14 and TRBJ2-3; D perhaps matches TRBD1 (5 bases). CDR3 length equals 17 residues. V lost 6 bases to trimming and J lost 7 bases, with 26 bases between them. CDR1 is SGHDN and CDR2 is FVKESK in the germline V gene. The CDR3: CASRPKLNSTGDNTQYF. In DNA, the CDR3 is TGTGCCAGCAGACCCAAACTAAATTCCACAGGAGACAATACGCAGTATTTT.

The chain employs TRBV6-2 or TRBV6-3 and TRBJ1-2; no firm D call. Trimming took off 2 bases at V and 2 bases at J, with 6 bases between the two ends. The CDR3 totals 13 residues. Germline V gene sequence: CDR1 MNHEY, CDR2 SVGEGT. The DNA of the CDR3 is TGTGCCAGCAGTTACGGCGGGAACTATGGCTACACCTTC. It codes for CASSYGGNYGYTF.

CDR3 sequence reads: CASRSGRGIGELFF. The DNA for the CDR3 is TGTGCCAGCAGGTCCGGGCGGGGAATCGGGGAGCTGTTTTTT. V is TRBV5-6 and J is TRBJ2-2; TRBD2 is a possible D gene (6 bases). V gave up 5 bases and J gave up 7 bases, with 15 bases separating them. Germline V gives CDR1 SGHDT, CDR2 YYEEEE. The CDR3 runs to 14 residues.

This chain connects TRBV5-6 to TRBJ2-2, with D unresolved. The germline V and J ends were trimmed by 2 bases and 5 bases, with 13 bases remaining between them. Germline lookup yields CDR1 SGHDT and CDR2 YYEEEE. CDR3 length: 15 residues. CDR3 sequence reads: CASSLGVYPTGELFF. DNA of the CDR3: TGTGCCAGCAGCTTAGGAGTCTATCCTACCGGGGAGCTGTTTTTT.

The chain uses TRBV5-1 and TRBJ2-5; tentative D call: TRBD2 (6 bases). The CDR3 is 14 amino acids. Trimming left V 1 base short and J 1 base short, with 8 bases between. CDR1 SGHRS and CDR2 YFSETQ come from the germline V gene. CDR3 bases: TGCGCCAGCAGCTTGCGGGGGATCCAAGAGACCCAGTACTTC. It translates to CASSLRGIQETQYF.

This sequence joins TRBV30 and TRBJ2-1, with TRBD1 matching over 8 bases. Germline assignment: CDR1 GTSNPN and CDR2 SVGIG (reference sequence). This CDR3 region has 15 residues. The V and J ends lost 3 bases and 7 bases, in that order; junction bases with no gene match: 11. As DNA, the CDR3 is TGTGCCTGGAGGCTCCAGGGGGCGAGTTGGAATGAGCAGTTCTTC. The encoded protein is CAWRLQGASWNEQFF.

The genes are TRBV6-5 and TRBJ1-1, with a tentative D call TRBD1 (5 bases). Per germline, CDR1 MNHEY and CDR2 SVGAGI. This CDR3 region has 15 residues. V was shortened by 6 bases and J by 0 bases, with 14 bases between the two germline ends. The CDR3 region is CASRPSPGMNTEAFF. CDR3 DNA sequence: TGTGCCAGCAGGCCCTCGCCAGGGATGAACACTGAAGCTTTCTTT.

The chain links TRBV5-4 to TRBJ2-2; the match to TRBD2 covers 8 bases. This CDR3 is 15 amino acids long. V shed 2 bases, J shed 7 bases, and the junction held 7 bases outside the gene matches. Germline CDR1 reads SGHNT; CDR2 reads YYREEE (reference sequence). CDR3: CASSLSGTSFGELFF. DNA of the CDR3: TGTGCCAGCAGCTTATCCGGGACTAGTTTCGGGGAGCTGTTTTTT.

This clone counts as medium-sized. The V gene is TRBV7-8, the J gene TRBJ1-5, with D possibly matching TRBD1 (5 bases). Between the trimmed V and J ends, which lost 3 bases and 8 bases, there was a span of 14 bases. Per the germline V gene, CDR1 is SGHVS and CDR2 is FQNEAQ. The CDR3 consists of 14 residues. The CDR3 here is CASSLEGYGEPQHF. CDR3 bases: TGTGCCAGCAGCTTGGAGGGGTATGGGGAGCCCCAGCATTTT.

The CDR3 sequence is CSALAAGEQYF. The CDR3 nucleotides read TGCAGTGCTTTAGCCGCCGGCGAGCAGTACTTC. This chain connects TRBV20-1 to TRBJ2-7; D is undetermined. This CDR3 is built from 11 residues. Trimming stripped 5 bases from V and 6 bases from J, with 11 bases between. Germline values: CDR1 DFQATT, CDR2 SNEGSKA (reference sequence).

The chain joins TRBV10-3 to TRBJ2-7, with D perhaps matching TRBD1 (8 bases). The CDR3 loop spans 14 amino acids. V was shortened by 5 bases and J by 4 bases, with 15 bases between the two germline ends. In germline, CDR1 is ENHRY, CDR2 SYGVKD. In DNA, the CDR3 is TGTGCCATCAGTCTCACAGGGGGAGGGTACGAGCAGTACTTC. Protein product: CAISLTGGGYEQYF.

The CDR3 protein is CASSYEHTDTQYF. CDR3 coding DNA: TGTGCCAGCAGTTACGAGCACACAGATACGCAGTATTTT. This chain joins TRBV6-5 and TRBJ2-3; D not resolved. CDR3 size: 13 residues. Germline assignment: CDR1 MNHEY and CDR2 SVGAGI. The V end was cut by 2 bases, the J end by 2 bases, with 5 bases between.

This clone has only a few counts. The CDR3 DNA sequence: TGCGCCAGCAGCCAAGATCACACTCAGCCCCAGCATTTT. The encoded protein is CASSQDHTQPQHF. The V and J genes are TRBV4-1 and TRBJ1-5; D not certain. Germline V gene data show CDR1 as MGHRA and CDR2 as YSYEKL. The CDR3 totals 13 residues. V was trimmed by 0 bases and J by 6 bases, leaving 6 bases between them.

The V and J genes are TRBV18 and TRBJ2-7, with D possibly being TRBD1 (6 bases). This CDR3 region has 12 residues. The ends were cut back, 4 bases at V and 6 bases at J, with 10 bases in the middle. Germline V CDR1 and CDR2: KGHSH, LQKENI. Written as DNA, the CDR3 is TGTGCCAGCTCACGGGAACAGGGCGAGCAGTACTTC. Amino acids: CASSREQGEQYF.